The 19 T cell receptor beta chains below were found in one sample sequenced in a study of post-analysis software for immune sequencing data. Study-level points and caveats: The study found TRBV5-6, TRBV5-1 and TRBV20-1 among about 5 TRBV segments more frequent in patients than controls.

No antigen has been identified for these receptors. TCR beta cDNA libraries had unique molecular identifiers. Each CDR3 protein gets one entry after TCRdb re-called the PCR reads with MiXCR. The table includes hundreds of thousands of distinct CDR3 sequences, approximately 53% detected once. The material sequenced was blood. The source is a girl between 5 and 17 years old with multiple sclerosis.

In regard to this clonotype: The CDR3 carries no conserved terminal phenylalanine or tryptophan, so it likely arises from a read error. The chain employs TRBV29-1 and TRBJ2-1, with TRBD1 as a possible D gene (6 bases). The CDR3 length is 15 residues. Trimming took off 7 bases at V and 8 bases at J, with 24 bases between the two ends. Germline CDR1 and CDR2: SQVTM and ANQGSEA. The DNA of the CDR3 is TGCAGCGCCGAAGGGGGACACCAGACTGTTGATGAGCAGTTCCTC. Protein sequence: CSAEGGHQTVDEQFL.

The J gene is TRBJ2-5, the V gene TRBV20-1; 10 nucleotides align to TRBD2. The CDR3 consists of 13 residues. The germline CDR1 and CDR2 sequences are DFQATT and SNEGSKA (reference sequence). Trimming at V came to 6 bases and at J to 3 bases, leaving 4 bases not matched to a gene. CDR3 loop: CSASTSGKETQYF. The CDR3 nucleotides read TGCAGTGCCTCAACTAGCGGGAAAGAGACCCAGTACTTC.

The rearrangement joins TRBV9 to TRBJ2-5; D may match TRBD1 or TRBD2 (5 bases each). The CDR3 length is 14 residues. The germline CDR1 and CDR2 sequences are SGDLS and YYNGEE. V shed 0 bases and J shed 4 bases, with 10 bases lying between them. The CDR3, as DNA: TGTGCCAGCAGCGTAGCTGGTGGGACAGAGACCCAGTACTTC. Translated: CASSVAGGTETQYF.

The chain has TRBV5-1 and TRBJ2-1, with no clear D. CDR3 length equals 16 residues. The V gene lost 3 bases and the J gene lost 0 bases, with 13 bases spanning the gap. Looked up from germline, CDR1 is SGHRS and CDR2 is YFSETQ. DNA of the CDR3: TGCGCCAGCAGCTATGACCTAGGCGTCTCCTACAATGAGCAGTTCTTC. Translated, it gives CASSYDLGVSYNEQFF.

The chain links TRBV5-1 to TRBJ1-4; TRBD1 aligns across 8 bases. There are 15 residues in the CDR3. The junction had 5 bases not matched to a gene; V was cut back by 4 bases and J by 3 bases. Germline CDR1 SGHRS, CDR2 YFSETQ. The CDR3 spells CASSDGQGANEKLFF. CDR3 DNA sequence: TGCGCCAGCAGCGATGGACAGGGCGCTAATGAAAAACTGTTTTTT.

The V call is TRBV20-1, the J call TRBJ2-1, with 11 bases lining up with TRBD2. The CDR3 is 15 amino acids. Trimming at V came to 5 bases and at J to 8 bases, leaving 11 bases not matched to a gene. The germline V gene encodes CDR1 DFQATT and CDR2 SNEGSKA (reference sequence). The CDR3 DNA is TGCAGTGCTCTTTCCTTAGCGGGAGGGCAGCATGAGCAGTTCTTC. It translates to CSALSLAGGQHEQFF.

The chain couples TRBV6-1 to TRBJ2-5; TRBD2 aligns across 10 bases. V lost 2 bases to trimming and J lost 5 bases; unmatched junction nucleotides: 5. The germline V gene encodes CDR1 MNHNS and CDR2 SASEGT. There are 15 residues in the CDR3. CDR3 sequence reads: CASSELAGALETQYF. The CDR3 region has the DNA TGTGCCAGCAGTGAACTAGCGGGAGCCTTGGAGACCCAGTACTTC.

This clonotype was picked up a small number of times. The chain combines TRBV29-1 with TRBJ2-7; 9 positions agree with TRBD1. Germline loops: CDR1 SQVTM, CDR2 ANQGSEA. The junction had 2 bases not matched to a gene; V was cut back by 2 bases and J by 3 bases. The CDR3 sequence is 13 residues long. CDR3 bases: TGCAGCGTTGAAATGACAGGGGGCTACGAGCAGTACTTC. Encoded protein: CSVEMTGGYEQYF.

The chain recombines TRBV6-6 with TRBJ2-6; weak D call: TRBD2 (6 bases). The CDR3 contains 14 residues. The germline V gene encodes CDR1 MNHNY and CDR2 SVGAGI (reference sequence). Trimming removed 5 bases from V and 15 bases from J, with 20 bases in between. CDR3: CASSPLPGGLTLTF. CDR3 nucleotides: TGTGCCAGCAGTCCTCTTCCCGGGGGTTTGACCCTGACTTTC.

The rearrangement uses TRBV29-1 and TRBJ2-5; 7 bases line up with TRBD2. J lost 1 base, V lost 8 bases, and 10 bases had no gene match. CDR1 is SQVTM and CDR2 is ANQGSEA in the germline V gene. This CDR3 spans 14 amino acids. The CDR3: CSTRLADIQETQYF. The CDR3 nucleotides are TGCAGCACTCGTCTAGCGGACATCCAAGAGACCCAGTACTTC.

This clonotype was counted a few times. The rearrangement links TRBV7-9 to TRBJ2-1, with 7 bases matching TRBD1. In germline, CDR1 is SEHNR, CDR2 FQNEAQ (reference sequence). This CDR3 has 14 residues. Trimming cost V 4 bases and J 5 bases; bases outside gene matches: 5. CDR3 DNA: TGTGCCAGCAGCTGGGGACAGACAGACAATGAGCAGTTCTTC. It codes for CASSWGQTDNEQFF.

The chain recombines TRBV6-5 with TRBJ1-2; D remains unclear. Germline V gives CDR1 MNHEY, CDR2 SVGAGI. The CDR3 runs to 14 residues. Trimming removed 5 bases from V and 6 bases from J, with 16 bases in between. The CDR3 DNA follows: TGTGCCAGCAGTCCCGGGCCAATGCTTGATGGCTACACCTTC. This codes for CASSPGPMLDGYTF.

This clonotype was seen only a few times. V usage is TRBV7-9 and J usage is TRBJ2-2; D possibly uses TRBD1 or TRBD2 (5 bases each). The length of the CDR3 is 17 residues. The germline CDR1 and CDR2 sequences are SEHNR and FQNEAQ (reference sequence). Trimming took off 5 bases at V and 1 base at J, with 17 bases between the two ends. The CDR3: CASSVGHGGMNTGELFF. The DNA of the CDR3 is TGTGCCAGCAGCGTCGGACATGGGGGAATGAACACCGGGGAGCTGTTTTTT. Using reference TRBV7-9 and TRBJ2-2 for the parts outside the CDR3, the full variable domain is DTGVSQNPRHKITKRGQNVTFRCDPISEHNRLYWYRQTLGQGPEFLTYFQNEAQLEKSRLLSDRFSAERPKGSFSTLEIQRTEQGDSAMYLCASSVGHGGMNTGELFFGEGSRLTVL.

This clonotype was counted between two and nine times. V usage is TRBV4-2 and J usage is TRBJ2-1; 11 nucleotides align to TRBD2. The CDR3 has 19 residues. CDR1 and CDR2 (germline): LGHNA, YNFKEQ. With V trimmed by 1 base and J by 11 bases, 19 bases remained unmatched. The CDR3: CASSQGRASGRPAREQQFF. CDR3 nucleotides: TGTGCCAGCAGCCAAGGTAGGGCTAGCGGGAGGCCAGCCCGGGAGCAGCAGTTCTTC.

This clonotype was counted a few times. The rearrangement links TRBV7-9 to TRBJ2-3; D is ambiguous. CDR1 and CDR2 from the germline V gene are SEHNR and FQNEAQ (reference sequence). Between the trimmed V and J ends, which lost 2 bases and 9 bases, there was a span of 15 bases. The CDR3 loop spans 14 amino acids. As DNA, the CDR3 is TGTGCCAGCAGCTTAAGCTCCGCCCCAGGCACGCAGTATTTT. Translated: CASSLSSAPGTQYF.

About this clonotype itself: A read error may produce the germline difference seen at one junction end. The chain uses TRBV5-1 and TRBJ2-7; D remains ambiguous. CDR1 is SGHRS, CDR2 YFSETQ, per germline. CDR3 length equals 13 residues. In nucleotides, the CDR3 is TGCGTCAGCAGCTTAGGTATTCAGGTCGAGCAGTACTTC. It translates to CVSSLGIQVEQYF.

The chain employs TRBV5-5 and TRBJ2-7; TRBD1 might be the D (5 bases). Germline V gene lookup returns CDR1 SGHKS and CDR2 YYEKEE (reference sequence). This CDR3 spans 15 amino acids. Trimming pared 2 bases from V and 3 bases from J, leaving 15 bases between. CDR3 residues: CASSLDQGQYYEQYF. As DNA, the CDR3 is TGTGCCAGCAGCTTAGACCAGGGTCAATACTACGAGCAGTACTTC. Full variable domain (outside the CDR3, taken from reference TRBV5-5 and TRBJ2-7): DAGVTQSPTHLIKTRGQQVTLRCSPISGHKSVSWYQQVLGQGPQFIFQYYEKEERGRGNFPDRFSARQFPNYSSELNVNALLLGDSALYLCASSLDQGQYYEQYFGPGTRLTVT.

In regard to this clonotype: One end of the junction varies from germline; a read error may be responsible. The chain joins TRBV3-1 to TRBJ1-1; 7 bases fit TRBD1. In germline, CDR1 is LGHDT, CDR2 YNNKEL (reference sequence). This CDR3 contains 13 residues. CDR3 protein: CASSEGAWTETFF. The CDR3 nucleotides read TGTGCCAGCAGCGAGGGGGCCTGGACTGAAACTTTCTTT.

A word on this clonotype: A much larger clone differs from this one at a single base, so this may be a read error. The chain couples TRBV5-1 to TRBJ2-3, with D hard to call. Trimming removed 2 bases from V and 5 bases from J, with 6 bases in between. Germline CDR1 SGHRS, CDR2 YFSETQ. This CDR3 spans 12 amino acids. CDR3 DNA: TGCGCCAGCAGCTTTGACGGAGATACGCAGTATTTT. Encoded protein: CASSFDGDTQYF.